The sequence of this T cell receptor (beta chain) was determined in a study of T cell responses to AZD1222 COVID-19 vaccine. Timing groups of about 4 and about 12 weeks for second doses were pooled. The method was immunoSEQ multiplex PCR; TCRdb's version includes in-frame clones alone and lacks a portion of them. In the table there are some 180,000 clones, around 90% of which are singletons. Remarks on this clone: What it binds is not known.

The V and J ends lost 3 bases and 4 bases respectively, with 6 bases between them. The germline V gene encodes CDR1 MGHDK and CDR2 SYGVNS. The CDR3 has 12 residues. General study findings and limits: At baseline, just a handful of AZD1222 recipients tested seropositive. Most donors were white British and more were female, and clonal diversity was possibly underestimated.

The V and J genes are TRBV25-1 and TRBJ2-5; no firm D call. The clonotype was recovered from an adult who received the AZD1222 COVID-19 vaccine. Sequences were derived from peripheral blood, sampled 28 days after the second AZD1222 dose. CDR3 DNA: TGTGCCAGCAGTGACATCGTAGAGACCCAGTACTTC. Amino acids: CASSDIVETQYF.